This T cell receptor (beta chain) was retrieved from a study of T-cell reconstitution after alpha-beta-depleted transplantation in children. A library of TCRbeta sequences, prepared with unique molecular identifiers, was generated. TCRdb reprocessed the PCR reads with MiXCR, giving one entry per CDR3 protein. Of around 680,000 distinct CDR3 sequences listed, over 15% were seen once; the top ten hold over 0.95%. The germline V gene encodes CDR1 MNHNS and CDR2 SASEGT. The CDR3 contains 14 residues. The V and J ends lost 6 bases and 4 bases, in that order; junction bases with no gene match: 8. This clonotype was seen repeatedly, ten times or more.

The sequencing here drew on PBMCs from the stem cell graft donor, taken from the stem cell graft. The source of this sequence is a human donor who donated a stem cell graft to a child with acute myeloid leukemia. The genes are TRBV6-1 and TRBJ1-2; 7 nucleotides match TRBD1. The CDR3 sequence: CASSPGQRSYGYTF. CDR3 DNA sequence: TGTGCCAGCAGCCCGGGACAGCGGAGCTATGGCTACACCTTC.